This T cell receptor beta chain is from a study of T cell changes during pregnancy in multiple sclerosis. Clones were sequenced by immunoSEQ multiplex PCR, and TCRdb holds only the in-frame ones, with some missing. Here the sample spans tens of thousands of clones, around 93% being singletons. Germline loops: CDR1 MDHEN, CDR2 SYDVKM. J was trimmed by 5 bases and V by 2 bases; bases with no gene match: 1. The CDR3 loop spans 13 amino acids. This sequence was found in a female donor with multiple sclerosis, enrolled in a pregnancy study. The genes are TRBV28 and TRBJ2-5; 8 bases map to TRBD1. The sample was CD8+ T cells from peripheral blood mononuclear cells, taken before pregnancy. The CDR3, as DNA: TGTGCCAGCAGTTTACAGGGGGCGGAGACCCAGTACTTC. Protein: CASSLQGAETQYF.